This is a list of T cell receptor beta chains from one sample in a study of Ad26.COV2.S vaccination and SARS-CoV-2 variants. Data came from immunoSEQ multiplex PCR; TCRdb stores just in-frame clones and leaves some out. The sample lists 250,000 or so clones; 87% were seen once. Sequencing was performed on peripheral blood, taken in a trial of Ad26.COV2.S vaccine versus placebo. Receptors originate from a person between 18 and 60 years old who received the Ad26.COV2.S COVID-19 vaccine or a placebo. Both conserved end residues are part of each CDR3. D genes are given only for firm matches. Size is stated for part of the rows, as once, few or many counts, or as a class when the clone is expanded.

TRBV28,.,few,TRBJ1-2,TGTGCCAGCAGTTTAAGGGCCTATGGCTACACCTTC,CASSLRAYGYTF
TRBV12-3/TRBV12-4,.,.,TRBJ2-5,TGTGCCAGCAGTCCAGACTCGGGGACCCAGTACTTC,CASSPDSGTQYF
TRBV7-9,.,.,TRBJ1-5,TGTGCCAGCAGCTTCCCAGGGAATCAGCCCCAGCATTTT,CASSFPGNQPQHF
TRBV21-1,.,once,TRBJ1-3,TGTGCCAGCAAGGGCCGCCGCTCTGGAAACACCATATATTTT,CASKGRRSGNTIYF
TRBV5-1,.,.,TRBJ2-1,TGCGCCAGCAGCTTGGTGGGGGCTAATGAGCAGTTCTTC,CASSLVGANEQFF
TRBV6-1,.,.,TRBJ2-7,TGTGCCAGCAGTGAAGCGAGGGGTCCCCCCTACGAGCAGTACTTC,CASSEARGPPYEQYF
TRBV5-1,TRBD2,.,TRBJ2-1,TGCGCCAGCAGACTAGCGGACTACAATGAGCAGTTCTTC,CASRLADYNEQFF
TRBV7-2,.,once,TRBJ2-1,TGTGCCAGCAGCCCCAGGCGCTCCTACAATGAGCAGTTCTTC,CASSPRRSYNEQFF
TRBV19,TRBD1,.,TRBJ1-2,TGTGCCAGTAGTATCCTACCAGGGGGTATGGATGGCTACACCTTC,CASSILPGGMDGYTF
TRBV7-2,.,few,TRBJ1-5,TGTGCCAGCAGCCAACCGCGGGGATCCCAGCATTTT,CASSQPRGSQHF
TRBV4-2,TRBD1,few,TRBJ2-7,TGTGCCAGCAGCCAAGACCCACTAGGGGGCAACGAGCAGTACTTC,CASSQDPLGGNEQYF
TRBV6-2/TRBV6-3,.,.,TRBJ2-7,TGTGCCAGCAGTTTCGATCAGCCTTTCGACGAGCAGTACTTC,CASSFDQPFDEQYF
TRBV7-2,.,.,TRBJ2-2,TGTGCCAGCAGAAGTTCAGGGACGCTGAGGACCGGGGAGCTGTTTTTT,CASRSSGTLRTGELFF
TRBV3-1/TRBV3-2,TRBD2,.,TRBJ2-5,TGTGCCAGCAGCCAAGTGCTAGCGGGAGAGACCCAGTACTTC,CASSQVLAGETQYF
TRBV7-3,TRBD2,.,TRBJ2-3,TGTGCCAGCAGCTCCCTAGCGGGAGATCCAGATACGCAGTATTTT,CASSSLAGDPDTQYF
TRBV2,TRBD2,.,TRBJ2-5,TGTGCCAGCGGGGGACTAGTAGGCGAGACCCAGTACTTC,CASGGLVGETQYF
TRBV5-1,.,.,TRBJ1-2,TGCGCCAGCAGCTTGAAGAACTCCTATGGCTACACCTTC,CASSLKNSYGYTF
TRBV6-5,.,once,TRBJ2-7,TGTGCCAGCAGTTACGGCGCGGGGTTCGAGCAGTACTTC,CASSYGAGFEQYF
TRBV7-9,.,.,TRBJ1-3,TGTGCCAGCAGCCTCCCAACCGGACGGTCTGGAAACACCATATATTTT,CASSLPTGRSGNTIYF
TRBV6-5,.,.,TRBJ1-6,TGTGCCAGCAGCCGAGGGGAGATAAATTCACCCCTCCACTTT,CASSRGEINSPLHF